This TCR beta chain was recorded in a study of spatial heterogeneity in lung cancer. Broader study findings: Counts that tracked tumor mutation counts were those of expanded intratumoral alpha and beta TCRs.

Time point of the sample: sample taken at primary tumor resection. Samples were donated by 72 untreated early-stage non-small cell lung cancer patients. The CDR3 spans 14 residues. V gave up 6 bases and J gave up 5 bases, with 16 bases separating them. This clonotype was detected ten times or more. Its antigen is not identified. Each CDR3 protein is one row after TCRdb ran MiXCR on the 5' RACE reads. The sample carries 3,000 to 3,500 distinct CDR3 sequences, 25% to 30% recorded once. Material: lung tumor tissue, obtained at surgery. The chain recombines TRBV12-3 or TRBV12-4 with TRBJ2-5; a weak D match, TRBD2 (6 bases). The TCR comes from a male donor with early-stage non-small cell lung cancer. CDR3 DNA sequence: TGTGCCAGCAGCCTCGGGGTGGAGGGGGAGACCCAGTACTTC. Amino acids: CASSLGVEGETQYF.